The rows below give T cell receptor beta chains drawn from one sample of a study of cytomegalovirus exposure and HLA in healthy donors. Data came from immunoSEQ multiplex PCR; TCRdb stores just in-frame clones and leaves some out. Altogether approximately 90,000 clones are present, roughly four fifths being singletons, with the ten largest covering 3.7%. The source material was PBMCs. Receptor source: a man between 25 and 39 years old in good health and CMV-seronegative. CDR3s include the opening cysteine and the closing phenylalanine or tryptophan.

CDR3aa: CASSTSGALYEQYF
v_gene: TRBV28
j_gene: TRBJ2-7

CDR3aa: CASHPHRGADSNQPQHF
v_gene: TRBV28
j_gene: TRBJ1-5

CDR3aa: CASSLRTGHTSLQAFF
v_gene: TRBV7-2
j_gene: TRBJ1-1

CDR3aa: CASSAELQGHTEAFF
v_gene: TRBV2
j_gene: TRBJ1-1

CDR3aa: CASSLIPGQGDQPQHF
v_gene: TRBV7-2
j_gene: TRBJ1-5

CDR3aa: CASSVNRLAGDGETQYF
v_gene: TRBV19
j_gene: TRBJ2-5

CDR3aa: CASSFRPSGGWNTGELFF
v_gene: TRBV11-2
j_gene: TRBJ2-2

CDR3aa: CASSEYGQGAEAFF
v_gene: TRBV10-1
j_gene: TRBJ1-1

CDR3aa: CASSYSSSQVGNTIYF
v_gene: TRBV6-5
j_gene: TRBJ1-3

CDR3aa: CASSLGQGAGQPQHF
v_gene: TRBV7-6
j_gene: TRBJ1-5

CDR3aa: CANPGTGGASGANVLTF
v_gene: TRBV30
j_gene: TRBJ2-6